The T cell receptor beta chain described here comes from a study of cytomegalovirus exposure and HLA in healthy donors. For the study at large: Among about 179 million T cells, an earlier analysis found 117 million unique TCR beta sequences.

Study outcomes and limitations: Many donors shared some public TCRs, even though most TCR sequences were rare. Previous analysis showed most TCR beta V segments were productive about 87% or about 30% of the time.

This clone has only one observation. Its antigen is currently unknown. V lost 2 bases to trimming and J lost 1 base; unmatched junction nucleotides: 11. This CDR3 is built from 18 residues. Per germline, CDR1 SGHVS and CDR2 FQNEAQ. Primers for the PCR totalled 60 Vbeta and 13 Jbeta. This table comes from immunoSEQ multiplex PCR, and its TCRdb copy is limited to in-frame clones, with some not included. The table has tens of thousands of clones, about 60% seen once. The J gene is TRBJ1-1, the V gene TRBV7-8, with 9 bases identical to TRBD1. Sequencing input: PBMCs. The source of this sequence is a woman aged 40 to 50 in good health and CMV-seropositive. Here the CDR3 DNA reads TGTGCCAGCAGCTTAAGCCTTAGACAGGGGGGCGCGAACACTGAAGCTTTCTTT. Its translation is CASSLSLRQGGANTEAFF.